The T cell receptor (beta chain) under discussion was sequenced for a study of blood T cells in healthy people across ages. As concerns this clonotype: The antigen is undetermined.

Through a sample-barcoded 5' primer and a J-beta primer mix, a second PCR was run for roughly 6 to 12 cycles. Using its own MiXCR run on the 5' RACE reads, TCRdb lists one record per CDR3 protein. Here the sample spans about 780,000 distinct CDR3 sequences, 35% to 50% being singletons. Study-wide findings and caveats: Roughly linear age-related decline in beta diversity appeared, significant by age about 37. Leaving the PBMCs unsorted stopped any conclusive comparison of naive versus antigen-experienced cells. In long-lived donors, naive CD4+ cell counts and diversity exceeded those of aged donors.

The CDR3 is 13 residues long. CDR1 is MNHEY and CDR2 is SMNVEV in the germline V gene (reference sequence). V was clipped by 6 bases and J by 11 bases, with 19 bases between them. The gene calls are TRBV27 and TRBJ1-2; D is uncertain. The sequenced sample was blood. The TCR sequence derives from an older man in good health. CDR3 in DNA: TGTGCCAGCAGCCCCGGGCATCGGACCTCGTACACCTTC. Translated, it gives CASSPGHRTSYTF.